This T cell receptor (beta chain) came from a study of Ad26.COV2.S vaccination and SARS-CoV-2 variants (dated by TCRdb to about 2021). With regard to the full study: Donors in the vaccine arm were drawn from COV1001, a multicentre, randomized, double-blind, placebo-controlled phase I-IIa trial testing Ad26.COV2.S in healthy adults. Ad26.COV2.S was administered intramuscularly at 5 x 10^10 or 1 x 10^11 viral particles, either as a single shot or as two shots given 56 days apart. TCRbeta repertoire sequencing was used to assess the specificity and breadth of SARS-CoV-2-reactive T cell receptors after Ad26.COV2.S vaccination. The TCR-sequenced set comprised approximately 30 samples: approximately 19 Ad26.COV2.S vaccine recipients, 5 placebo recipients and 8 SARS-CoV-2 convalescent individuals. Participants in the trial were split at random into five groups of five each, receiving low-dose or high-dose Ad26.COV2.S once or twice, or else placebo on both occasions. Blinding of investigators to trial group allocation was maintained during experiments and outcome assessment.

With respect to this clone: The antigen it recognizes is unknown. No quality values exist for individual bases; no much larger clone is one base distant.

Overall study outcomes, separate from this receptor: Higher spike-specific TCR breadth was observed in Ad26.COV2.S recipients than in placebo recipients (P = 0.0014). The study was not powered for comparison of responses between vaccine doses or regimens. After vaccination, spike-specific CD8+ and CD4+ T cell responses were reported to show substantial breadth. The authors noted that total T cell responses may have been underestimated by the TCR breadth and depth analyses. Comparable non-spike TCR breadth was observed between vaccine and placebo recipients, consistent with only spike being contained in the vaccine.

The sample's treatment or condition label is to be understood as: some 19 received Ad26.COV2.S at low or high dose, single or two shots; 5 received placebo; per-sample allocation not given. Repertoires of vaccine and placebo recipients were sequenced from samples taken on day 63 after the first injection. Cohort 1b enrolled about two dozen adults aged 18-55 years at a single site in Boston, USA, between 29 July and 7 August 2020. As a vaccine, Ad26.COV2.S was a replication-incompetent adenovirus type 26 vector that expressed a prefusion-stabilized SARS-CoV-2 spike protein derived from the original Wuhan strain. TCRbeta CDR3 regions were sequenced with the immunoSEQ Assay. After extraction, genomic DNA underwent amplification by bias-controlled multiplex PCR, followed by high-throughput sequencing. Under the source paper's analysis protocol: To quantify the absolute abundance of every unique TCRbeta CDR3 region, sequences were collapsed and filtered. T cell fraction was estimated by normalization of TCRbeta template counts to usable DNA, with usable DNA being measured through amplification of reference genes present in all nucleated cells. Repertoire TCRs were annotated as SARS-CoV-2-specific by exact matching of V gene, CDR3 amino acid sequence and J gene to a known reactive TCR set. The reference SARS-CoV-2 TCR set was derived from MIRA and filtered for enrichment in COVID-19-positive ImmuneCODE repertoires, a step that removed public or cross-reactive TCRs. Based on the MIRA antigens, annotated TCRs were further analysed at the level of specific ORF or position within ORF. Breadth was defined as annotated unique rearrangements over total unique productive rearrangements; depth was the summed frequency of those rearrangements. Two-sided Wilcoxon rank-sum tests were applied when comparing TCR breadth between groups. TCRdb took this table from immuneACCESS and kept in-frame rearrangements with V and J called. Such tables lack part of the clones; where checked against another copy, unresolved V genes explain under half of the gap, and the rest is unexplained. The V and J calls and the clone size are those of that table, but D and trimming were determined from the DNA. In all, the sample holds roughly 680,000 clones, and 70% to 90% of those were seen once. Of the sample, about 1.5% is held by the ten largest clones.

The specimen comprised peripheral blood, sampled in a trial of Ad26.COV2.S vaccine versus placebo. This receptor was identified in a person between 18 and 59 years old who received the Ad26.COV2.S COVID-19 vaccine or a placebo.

The CDR3 here reads CASSFSVRRVEQYF. The sequence in DNA is TGTGCCAGCAGTTTTTCAGTGCGGAGGGTCGAGCAGTACTTC. This receptor chain uses TRBV27 and TRBJ2-7; possibly the D gene is TRBD2, per 6 matching bases. The CDR3 sequence holds 14 residues, the cysteine and phenylalanine included. The entry retains the CDR3 DNA only, 42 bases that are in frame from base 1. Deletion took 3 bases off V and 6 bases off J, with a span of 15 bases between the germline ends. Taken from the germline V gene (reference sequence), the CDR1 and CDR2 loops are MNHEY and SMNVEV.